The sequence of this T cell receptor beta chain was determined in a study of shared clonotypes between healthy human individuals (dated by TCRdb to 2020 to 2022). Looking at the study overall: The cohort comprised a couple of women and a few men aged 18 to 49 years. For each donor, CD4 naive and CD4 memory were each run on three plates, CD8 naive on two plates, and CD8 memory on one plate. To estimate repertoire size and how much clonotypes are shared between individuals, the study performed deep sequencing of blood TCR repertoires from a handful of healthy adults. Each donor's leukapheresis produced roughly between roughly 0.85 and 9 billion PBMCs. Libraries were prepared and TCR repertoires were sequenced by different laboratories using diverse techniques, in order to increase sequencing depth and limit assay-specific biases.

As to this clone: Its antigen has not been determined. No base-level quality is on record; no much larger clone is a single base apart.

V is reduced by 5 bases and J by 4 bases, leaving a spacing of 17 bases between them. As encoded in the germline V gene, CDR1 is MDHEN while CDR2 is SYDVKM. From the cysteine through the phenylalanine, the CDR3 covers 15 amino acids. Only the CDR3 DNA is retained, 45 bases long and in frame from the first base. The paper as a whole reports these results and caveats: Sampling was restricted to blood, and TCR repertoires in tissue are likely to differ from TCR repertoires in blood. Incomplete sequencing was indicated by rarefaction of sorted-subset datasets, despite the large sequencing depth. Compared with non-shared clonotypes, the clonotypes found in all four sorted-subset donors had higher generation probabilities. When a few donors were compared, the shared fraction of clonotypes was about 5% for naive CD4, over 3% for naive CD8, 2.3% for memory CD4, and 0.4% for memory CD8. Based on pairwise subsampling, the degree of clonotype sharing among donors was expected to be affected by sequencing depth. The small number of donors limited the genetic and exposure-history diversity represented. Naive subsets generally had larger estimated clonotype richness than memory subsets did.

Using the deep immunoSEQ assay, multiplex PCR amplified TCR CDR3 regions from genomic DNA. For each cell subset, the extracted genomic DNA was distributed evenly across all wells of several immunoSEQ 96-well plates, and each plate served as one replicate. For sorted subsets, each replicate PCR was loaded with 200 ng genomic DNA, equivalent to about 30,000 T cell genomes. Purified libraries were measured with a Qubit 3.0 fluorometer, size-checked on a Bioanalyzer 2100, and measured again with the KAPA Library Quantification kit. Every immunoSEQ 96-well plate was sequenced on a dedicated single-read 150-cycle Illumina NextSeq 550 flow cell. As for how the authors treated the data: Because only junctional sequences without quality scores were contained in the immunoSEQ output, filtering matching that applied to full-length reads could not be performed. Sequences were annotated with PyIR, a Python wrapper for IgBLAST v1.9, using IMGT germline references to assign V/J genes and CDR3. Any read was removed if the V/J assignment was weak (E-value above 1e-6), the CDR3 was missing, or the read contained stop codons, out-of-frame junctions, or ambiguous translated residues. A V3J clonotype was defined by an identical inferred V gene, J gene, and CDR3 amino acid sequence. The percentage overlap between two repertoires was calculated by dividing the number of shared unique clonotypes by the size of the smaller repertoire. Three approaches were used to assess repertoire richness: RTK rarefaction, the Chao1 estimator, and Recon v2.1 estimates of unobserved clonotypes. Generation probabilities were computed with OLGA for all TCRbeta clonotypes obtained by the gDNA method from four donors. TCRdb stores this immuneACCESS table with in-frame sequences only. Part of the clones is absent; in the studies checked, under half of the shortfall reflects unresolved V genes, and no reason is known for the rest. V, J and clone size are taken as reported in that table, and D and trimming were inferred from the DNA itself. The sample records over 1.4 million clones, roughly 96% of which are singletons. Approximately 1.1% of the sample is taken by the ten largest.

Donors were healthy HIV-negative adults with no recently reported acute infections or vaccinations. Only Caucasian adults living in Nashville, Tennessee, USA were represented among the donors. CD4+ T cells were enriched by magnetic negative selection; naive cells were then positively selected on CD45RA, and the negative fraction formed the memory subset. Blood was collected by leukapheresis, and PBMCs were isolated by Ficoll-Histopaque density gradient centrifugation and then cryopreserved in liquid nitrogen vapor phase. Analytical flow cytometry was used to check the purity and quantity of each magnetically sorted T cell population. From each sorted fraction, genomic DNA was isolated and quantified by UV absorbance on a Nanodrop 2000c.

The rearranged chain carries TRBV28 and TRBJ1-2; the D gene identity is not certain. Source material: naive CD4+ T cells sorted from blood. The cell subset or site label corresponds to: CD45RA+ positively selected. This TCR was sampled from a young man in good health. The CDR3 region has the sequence CASSPLDPKGYGYTF. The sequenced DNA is TGTGCCAGCAGTCCGTTGGATCCTAAGGGCTATGGCTACACCTTC.